This entry concerns a single T cell receptor (beta chain). What it binds is unknown. A much larger clone sits a single nucleotide away, making a read error possible. This specimen belongs to a study of blood T cells in healthy people across ages. Study-wide results and limits: Samples with more naive T cells showed higher observed beta diversity. Observed TCR beta diversity per million T cells went down as age went up. This fall followed a roughly linear course with age.

With a J-beta primer mix and a sample-barcoded 5' primer, a second PCR ran about 7 to 11 cycles. Sequencing of every sample gave 2.5 million or more CDR3-containing paired-end reads. TCRdb re-called the 5' RACE reads through MiXCR, storing one row per CDR3 protein. There are about 2 million distinct CDR3 sequences in the sample; roughly 50% occur only once, and roughly 2.1% lies in the top ten. No fewer than 6 million PBMCs went into each sample. Losses at the gene ends were 6 bases for V and 11 bases for J; bases not matched to a gene: 22. CDR1 is SGHTA and CDR2 is FQGNSA in the germline V gene. The CDR3 runs to 17 residues.

This TCR was sampled from a woman between 40 and 55 years old in good health. V is TRBV7-2 and J is TRBJ2-5; 9 bases are shared with TRBD2. Sequenced: blood. The CDR3 DNA reads TGTGCCAGCAGGGTAGCGGGGGTGACCTCGCAAGGAAATGAGCAGTACTTC. Translation gives CASRVAGVTSQGNEQYF.